This T cell receptor beta chain appears in the sequencing data of a study of T cell repertoires in cytomegalovirus infection. Across the study: CMV infection plus the matching HLA type was flagged by public TCR beta signatures. Whole-study results and caveats: Individuals carrying CMV plus the relevant HLA were identified by cumulative frequency of public TCR beta families. Across the ex vivo response, the dominant clonotypes were HLA-C-restricted CMV-specific TCR beta clonotypes.

Turning to this clonotype: Its antigen is not known.

V lost 8 bases and J lost 1, with 14 bases in between. In germline, CDR1 is SGHVS, CDR2 FQNEAQ. The CDR3 extends over 15 amino acids. TCRdb re-called the reads through MiXCR, storing one row per CDR3 protein. The sample consists of some 390,000 distinct CDR3 sequences, roughly 20% of them appearing once. The V and J genes are TRBV7-8 and TRBJ2-2; perhaps TRBD2 as D (7 bases). The sequenced sample consisted of PBMCs. The clonotype comes from a human donor in good health (CMV status not recorded). Some clones in this sample may be carry-over from other donors' samples. CDR3 amino acids: CASGGRGGNTGELFF. CDR3 in DNA: TGTGCCAGCGGGGGGCGCGGGGGGAACACCGGGGAGCTGTTTTTT.